The sequence of this TCR beta chain was determined in a study of cytomegalovirus exposure and HLA in healthy donors. About the study: An early data release held some 85 million unique TCRs from HLA-typed donors.

Overall study findings and caveats: The study designated 150 or so TCR beta chains cytomegalovirus-associated.

V trimming: 6 bases; J trimming: 4 bases; junction bases outside the gene matches: 8. The CDR3 totals 14 residues. Germline CDR1 reads MDHEN; CDR2 reads SYDVKM. Donors counted as nominally healthy when sampled, yet unrecorded immune exposures were likely. PCR was performed using 60 Vbeta and 13 Jbeta primers. Clones were sequenced by immunoSEQ multiplex PCR, and TCRdb holds only the in-frame ones, with some missing. The table lists around 300,000 clones, roughly 70% of them singletons, with 2% to 2.5% in the top ten. Note on this clone: Antigen: not known.

The specimen sequenced was PBMCs. The receptor was derived from a female donor in good health and CMV-seronegative. This chain connects TRBV28 to TRBJ1-2, with TRBD1 matching over 7 bases. The CDR3 protein is CASRPQGNGYGYTF. DNA for the CDR3: TGTGCCAGCAGACCACAGGGGAACGGCTATGGCTACACCTTC.